These 22 T cell receptor beta chains share one sample of origin, sequenced in a study of spatial heterogeneity in lung cancer. Documented time point: sample taken at primary tumor resection. TCRdb reprocessed the 5' RACE reads with MiXCR, giving one entry per CDR3 protein. The table shows 6,500 to 8,500 distinct CDR3 sequences, with 9% to 10% occurring only once. The source was normal lung tissue next to the tumor, collected at surgery. The receptors were gathered from a male donor with early-stage non-small cell lung cancer.

This clonotype occurred many times. The chain recombines TRBV12-3 or TRBV12-4 with TRBJ2-1; D gene uncertain. V was cut by 4 bases and J by 0 bases, with 10 bases left in between. This CDR3 has 15 amino acids. The CDR3 coding sequence is TGTGCCAGCAGTTGGATGGGCAACTCCTACAATGAGCAGTTCTTC. Protein: CASSWMGNSYNEQFF.

This clonotype came up many times. The chain uses TRBV7-9 and TRBJ2-1; D uncertain. CDR1 and CDR2 from the germline V gene are SEHNR and FQNEAQ (reference sequence). This CDR3 has 16 residues. V lost 5 bases, J lost 3 bases, and 17 bases lay in between. The CDR3 loop is CASSLSVGRSYNEQFF. CDR3 coding DNA: TGTGCCAGCAGCCTGAGTGTAGGTCGTAGCTACAATGAGCAGTTCTTC.

This clonotype was observed many times. The chain employs TRBV29-1 and TRBJ2-1; weak D call: TRBD1 (6 bases). Deletions cut 3 bases from V and 10 bases from J, with 13 bases between. Germline V gene sequence: CDR1 SQVTM, CDR2 ANQGSEA. This CDR3 contains 12 residues. CDR3: CSVDLGAGEQFF. CDR3 DNA: TGCAGCGTTGACCTGGGGGCCGGGGAGCAGTTCTTC.

Ten or more counts support this clonotype. V and J are TRBV5-1 and TRBJ1-5; D not certain. CDR1 and CDR2 from the germline V gene are SGHRS and YFSETQ. V dropped 1 base and J dropped 3 bases, with 5 bases sitting between them. This CDR3 comprises 13 residues. CDR3 loop: CASSLSTNQPQHF. CDR3 sequence (DNA): TGCGCCAGCAGCTTGTCGACCAATCAGCCCCAGCATTTT.

This clonotype was counted ten times or more. CDR3 nucleotide sequence: TGTGCCAGCAGTGAAACAGGGGAAGTAGATACGCAGTATTTT. The encoded protein is CASSETGEVDTQYF. The chain employs TRBV25-1 and TRBJ2-3; TRBD1 agrees at 7 bases. The CDR3 length is 14 residues. J gave up 5 bases and V 2 bases, and 4 bases lay outside the gene matches. CDR1 and CDR2 from the germline V gene are MGHDK and SYGVNS.

The sample holds many counts of this clonotype. The chain combines TRBV25-1 with TRBJ2-5; 11 nucleotides match TRBD2. V lost 0 bases, J lost 4 bases, and 1 base stayed unmatched. Per the germline V gene, CDR1 is MGHDK and CDR2 is SYGVNS. CDR3 size: 15 residues. CDR3 sequence reads: CASSEYTSGRETQYF. CDR3 nucleotides: TGTGCCAGCAGTGAATATACTAGCGGGAGAGAGACCCAGTACTTC.

J is TRBJ1-4 and V is TRBV7-9, with D uncertain. The germline V and J ends were trimmed by 8 bases and 6 bases, with 13 bases remaining between them. Germline V gives CDR1 SEHNR, CDR2 FQNEAQ (reference sequence). The CDR3 spans 13 residues. The CDR3 bases are TGTGCCAGCCGCCGTGAGGGCCATGAAAAACTGTTTTTT. Translated: CASRREGHEKLFF. The full variable domain, completed using reference TRBV7-9 and TRBJ1-4, is DTGVSQNPRHKITKRGQNVTFRCDPISEHNRLYWYRQTLGQGPEFLTYFQNEAQLEKSRLLSDRFSAERPKGSFSTLEIQRTEQGDSAMYLCASRREGHEKLFFGSGTQLSVL.

The V and J genes are TRBV6-1 and TRBJ1-1; TRBD1 is a possible D gene (6 bases). Germline V gene lookup returns CDR1 MNHNS and CDR2 SASEGT. The CDR3 covers 15 residues. The V end was cut by 6 bases, the J end by 0 bases, with 14 bases between. For the CDR3, the DNA is TGTGCCAGCAGAACCGGGACATCCATGAACACTGAAGCTTTCTTT. It encodes CASRTGTSMNTEAFF.

This clonotype was picked up many times. The V call is TRBV2, the J call TRBJ1-6, with 7 bases matching TRBD1. The V segment lost 7 bases and the J segment 7 bases; nucleotides outside the gene matches: 7. CDR1 SNHLY and CDR2 FYNNEI come from the germline V gene. CDR3 length equals 14 residues. This CDR3 is CASNGGTVNSPLHF. As DNA, the CDR3 is TGTGCCAGCAACGGGGGGACAGTAAATTCACCCCTCCACTTT.

This clonotype was found many times. This sequence joins TRBV7-3 and TRBJ2-5; tentative D call: TRBD1 (6 bases). V lost 1 base, J lost 1 base, and 10 bases lay in between. This CDR3 contains 15 residues. Germline-derived CDR1 and CDR2 are SGHTA and FQGTGA. The CDR3 loop reads CASSLNQGFQETQYF. CDR3 coding DNA: TGTGCCAGCAGCTTAAATCAGGGGTTCCAAGAGACCCAGTACTTC. The whole variable domain, filled in from reference TRBV7-3 and TRBJ2-5, reads GAGVSQTPSNKVTEKGKYVELRCDPISGHTALYWYRQSLGQGPEFLIYFQGTGAADDSGLPNDRFFAVRPEGSVSTLKIQRTERGDSAVYLCASSLNQGFQETQYFGPGTRLLVL.

This clonotype was counted ten times or more. One end of the junction is discordant with germline, which a read error may explain. V is TRBV12-3 or TRBV12-4 and J is TRBJ2-5; the match to TRBD2 covers 10 bases. The CDR3 is 15 residues long. The CDR3 nucleotides read TGTACCAGCAGTCAGCCTAGCGGGAGTGAAGAGACCCAGTACTTC. It encodes CTSSQPSGSEETQYF.

This clonotype showed up many times. The CDR3 nucleotides read TGTGCCAGCTTCAGGGGCTATGGCTACACCTTC. Protein sequence: CASFRGYGYTF. The chain recombines TRBV28 with TRBJ1-2; D might be TRBD1 (6 bases). The CDR3 runs 11 residues. Germline values: CDR1 MDHEN, CDR2 SYDVKM. V lost 8 bases and J lost 4, with 8 bases in between.

This clonotype was recorded at least ten times. The chain combines TRBV5-5 with TRBJ1-2; weak D call: TRBD1 (6 bases). Germline loops: CDR1 SGHKS, CDR2 YYEKEE (reference sequence). The CDR3 has 14 amino acids. The V gene lost 1 base and the J gene lost 6 bases, with 13 bases spanning the gap. CDR3 sequence reads: CASSLIDGGDGYTF. The CDR3, as DNA: TGTGCCAGCAGCTTGATTGACGGGGGCGATGGCTACACCTTC.

The sample holds many counts of this clonotype. The J gene is TRBJ1-1, the V gene TRBV15; 11 bases are a match to TRBD1. V was pared by 2 bases and J by 0 bases, with 5 bases of the junction left unmatched. Germline CDR1 and CDR2: LNHNV and YYDKDF (reference sequence). The CDR3 consists of 17 residues. In DNA, the CDR3 is TGTGCCACCAGCAGACCGGACAGGGGGCGGATGAACACTGAAGCTTTCTTT. Amino acids: CATSRPDRGRMNTEAFF. The full variable domain, rest sourced from reference TRBV15 and TRBJ1-1, is DAMVIQNPRYQVTQFGKPVTLSCSQTLNHNVMYWYQQKSSQAPKLLFHYYDKDFNNEADTPDNFQSRRPNTSFCFLDIRSPGLGDTAMYLCATSRPDRGRMNTEAFFGQGTRLTVV.

There are many counts of this clonotype. The chain carries TRBV20-1 and TRBJ1-6, with D perhaps matching TRBD1 (5 bases). Trimming took off 5 bases at V and 0 bases at J, with 17 bases between the two ends. CDR3 length: 17 amino acids. Germline CDR1 is DFQATT and CDR2 is SNEGSKA (reference sequence). Written as DNA, the CDR3 is TGCAGTGCTGTGGACAACCAGTTAAGCTCCTATAATTCACCCCTCCACTTT. This codes for CSAVDNQLSSYNSPLHF.

This clonotype is categorized as medium-sized (0.01 to 0.1%). The chain carries TRBV5-6 and TRBJ1-5; D unclear. Germline CDR1 is SGHDT and CDR2 is YYEEEE. Trimming took off 1 base at V and 2 bases at J, with 10 bases between the two ends. The length of the CDR3 is 15 residues. CDR3 DNA: TGTGCCAGCAGCTTGTATGGGTCAGGCAATCAGCCCCAGCATTTT. Its translation: CASSLYGSGNQPQHF.

Many counts were recorded for this clonotype. The CDR3 nucleotides read TGTGCCAGCAGCGCGGGGACACGACTTTACAATGAGCAGTTCTTC. This sequence encodes CASSAGTRLYNEQFF. The chain couples TRBV6-2 or TRBV6-3 to TRBJ2-1, with D perhaps assigned TRBD1 or TRBD2 (6 bases each). This CDR3 region has 15 residues. Between the trimmed V and J ends, which lost 6 bases and 4 bases, there was a span of 16 bases. CDR1 MNHEY and CDR2 SVGEGT come from the germline V gene.

The chain carries TRBV5-1 and TRBJ1-2; TRBD1 matches 7 bases. This CDR3 has 15 residues. Germline V CDR1 and CDR2: SGHRS, YFSETQ. J was trimmed by 4 bases and V by 0 bases; bases with no gene match: 6. CDR3 in DNA: TGCGCCAGCAGCTTGGGGGCGACAGGGTTCTATGGCTACACCTTC. It translates to CASSLGATGFYGYTF.

This clonotype is medium-sized in the sample. This rearrangement joins TRBV7-6 to TRBJ2-1; 14 bases match TRBD2. V gave up 1 base and J gave up 8 bases; unmatched junction bases: 10. The CDR3 sequence is 18 residues long. In germline, CDR1 is SGHVS, CDR2 FNYEAQ. CDR3: CASSLGINPGLAGDEQFF. The CDR3 DNA reads as TGTGCCAGCAGCTTAGGGATCAATCCGGGACTAGCGGGGGATGAGCAGTTCTTC.

In its sample, this clonotype was seen many times. The chain joins TRBV20-1 to TRBJ1-1; D uncertain. Germline V gene lookup returns CDR1 DFQATT and CDR2 SNEGSKA (reference sequence). This CDR3 has 15 residues. The V end was cut by 4 bases, the J end by 0 bases, with 15 bases between. In nucleotides, the CDR3 is TGCAGTGCTAATCCTGGAGCTAAAATGAACACTGAAGCTTTCTTT. As protein: CSANPGAKMNTEAFF.

This clonotype came up many times. The genes are TRBV6-5 and TRBJ1-2, with D possibly TRBD1 on 5 matching bases. Germline V gives CDR1 MNHEY, CDR2 SVGAGI. The V gene lost 5 bases and the J gene lost 8 bases, with 24 bases spanning the gap. This CDR3 contains 16 residues. The CDR3, as DNA: TGTGCCAGCAGTACCGTCGGGACGGGCCAACTTGGAGGCTACACCTTC. It codes for CASSTVGTGQLGGYTF.

This clonotype came up many times. V and J are TRBV28 and TRBJ2-6; no clear D gene. V gave up 7 bases and J gave up 0 bases, with 13 bases separating them. CDR3 length: 16 amino acids. The germline V gene encodes CDR1 MDHEN and CDR2 SYDVKM. CDR3 in DNA: TGTGCCAGCACCGTAGGGCTAGGCTCTGGGGCCAACGTCCTGACTTTC. This gives the protein CASTVGLGSGANVLTF.